This passage covers 8 T cell receptor beta chains from one sample sequenced in a study of PD-L1 blockade in urothelial cancer. Assay used: immunoSEQ multiplex PCR; TCRdb lists only in-frame clones, some missing. The table records 70,000 or so clones, roughly 84% of them present only once. The starting material was PBMCs, obtained around atezolizumab (anti-PD-L1) treatment. These receptors originate from a man aged 65 to 85 with urothelial cancer.

The rearrangement uses TRBV5-8 and TRBJ2-1; 9 nucleotides agree with TRBD1. Germline V CDR1 and CDR2: SGHTS, YDEGEE. Unmatched junction bases numbered 9, after V lost 6 bases and J lost 2 bases. This CDR3 has 16 residues. The CDR3 coding sequence is TGTGCCAGCACCGAATATGGGGACAGGGCCTACAATGAGCAGTTCTTC. Encoded protein: CASTEYGDRAYNEQFF.

The V gene is TRBV6-1, the J gene TRBJ2-1, with a possible D match to TRBD2 (6 bases). The CDR3 contains 14 residues. Germline loops: CDR1 MNHNS, CDR2 SASEGT. Trimming took 8 bases from V and 3 from J, leaving 14 bases between them. CDR3 bases: TGTGCCAGCTTACTTAGCGGAGTCTACAATGAGCAGTTCTTC. It encodes CASLLSGVYNEQFF.

The chain uses TRBV6-1 and TRBJ2-3, with TRBD2 matching over 10 bases. The length of the CDR3 is 14 residues. CDR1 is MNHNS and CDR2 is SASEGT in the germline V gene. V lost 3 bases and J lost 4; bases outside the gene matches: 1. The CDR3 sequence: CASSDSGRADTQYF. CDR3 in DNA: TGTGCCAGCAGTGACAGCGGGAGGGCAGATACGCAGTATTTT.

The rearrangement joins TRBV10-2 to TRBJ2-7; 7 bases line up with TRBD2. V shed 6 bases, J shed 4 bases, and the junction held 9 bases outside the gene matches. Per germline, CDR1 WSHSY and CDR2 SAAADI. The CDR3 runs to 14 residues. The chain's CDR3 is CASRDSGTTYEQYF. The CDR3, as DNA: TGCGCCAGCAGGGACTCAGGGACTACTTACGAGCAGTACTTC.

The J gene is TRBJ1-5, the V gene TRBV2, with D perhaps TRBD1 (5 bases). This CDR3 spans 15 amino acids. Trimming stripped 7 bases from V and 2 bases from J, with 15 bases between. Germline loops: CDR1 SNHLY, CDR2 FYNNEI. The CDR3 DNA is TGTGCCAGCACTGCAGGGAGCGGGCGCAATCAGCCCCAGCATTTT. It codes for CASTAGSGRNQPQHF.

This clone was picked up a small number of times. The chain employs TRBV2 and TRBJ2-7; 9 bases are shared with TRBD1. The CDR3 has 14 residues. Per the germline V gene, CDR1 is SNHLY and CDR2 is FYNNEI. The trim removed 7 bases at V and 2 bases at J, leaving 6 bases unmatched. CDR3 bases: TGTGCCAGCACCCGGGACAGGGAGACCTACGAGCAGTACTTC. This encodes CASTRDRETYEQYF.

J is TRBJ2-2 and V is TRBV6-5; 9 nucleotides align to TRBD2. J lost 8 bases, V lost 6 bases, and 4 bases had no gene match. Germline lookup yields CDR1 MNHEY and CDR2 SVGAGI. CDR3 size: 13 residues. DNA of the CDR3: TGTGCCAGCAGAAAACTAGCGGGTGGGGAGCTGTTTTTT. This codes for CASRKLAGGELFF.

The rearrangement links TRBV28 to TRBJ2-7; no firm D call. Germline CDR1 reads MDHEN; CDR2 reads SYDVKM. Trimming cost V 6 bases and J 2 bases, with 14 bases left between them. The CDR3 contains 14 residues. The CDR3 nucleotides read TGTGCCAGCAGCCGACCCGGCGGTACCTACGAGCAGTACTTC. It translates to CASSRPGGTYEQYF.